The 32 T cell receptor beta chains in this list originate from one sample, sequenced in a study of blood T cell repertoires in COVID-19. Method: immunoSEQ multiplex PCR; TCRdb's copy keeps in-frame clones and lacks some. The repertoire holds 490,000 or so clones, with more than 85% as singletons. The material sequenced was PBMCs or T cells enriched from blood (not recorded which). These receptors originate from a woman aged 55-70 years who had recovered from COVID-19.

The chain uses TRBV6-5 and TRBJ1-2; possible D gene TRBD1, 6 bases. The V gene's germline CDR1 is MNHEY and CDR2 SVGAGI. This CDR3 is built from 14 residues. Trimming cost V 5 bases and J 1 base, with 11 bases left between them. The CDR3, as DNA: TGTGCCAGCAGTACACAGGGTTTTAACTATGGCTACACCTTC. Amino acids: CASSTQGFNYGYTF.

This rearrangement joins TRBV2 to TRBJ1-5, with 8 bases that match TRBD1. CDR3 length equals 15 residues. The germline CDR1 and CDR2 sequences are SNHLY and FYNNEI. With V trimmed by 7 bases and J by 4 bases, 9 bases remained unmatched. CDR3 sequence: CASTQERTGNQPQHF. For the CDR3, the DNA is TGTGCCAGCACCCAAGAAAGGACAGGGAATCAGCCCCAGCATTTT.

The chain is built from TRBV28 and TRBJ1-1, with D unresolved. The V gene's germline CDR1 is MDHEN and CDR2 SYDVKM. The CDR3 sequence is 13 residues long. Trimming took 6 bases from V and 5 from J, leaving 13 bases between them. CDR3 DNA: TGTGCCAGCAGCCCCCCCGGTTGGACTGAAGCTTTCTTT. This sequence encodes CASSPPGWTEAFF.

V usage is TRBV4-1 and J usage is TRBJ1-2; D gene ambiguous. Trimming left V 0 bases short and J 1 base short, with 6 bases between. The CDR3 spans 14 residues. Germline assignment: CDR1 MGHRA and CDR2 YSYEKL. Here the CDR3 reads CASSQEADNYGYTF. The CDR3 DNA reads TGCGCCAGCAGCCAAGAAGCGGATAACTATGGCTACACCTTC.

CDR3 amino acids: CASSLWTGLRYEQYF. The CDR3 coding sequence is TGCGCCAGCAGCTTGTGGACAGGGCTAAGGTACGAGCAGTACTTC. This chain uses TRBV5-1 with TRBJ2-7; 8 positions match TRBD1. This CDR3 comprises 15 residues. CDR1 SGHRS and CDR2 YFSETQ come from the germline V gene. V was clipped by 1 base and J by 4 bases; unmatched bases: 7. Supplemented by reference TRBV5-1 and TRBJ2-7, the full variable domain reads KAGVTQTPRYLIKTRGQQVTLSCSPISGHRSVSWYQQTPGQGLQFLFEYFSETQRNKGNFPGRFSGRQFSNSRSEMNVSTLELGDSALYLCASSLWTGLRYEQYFGPGTRLTVT.

J is TRBJ1-2 and V is TRBV7-9; D possibly corresponds to TRBD1 (6 bases). The germline CDR1 and CDR2 sequences are SEHNR and FQNEAQ (reference sequence). V was shortened by 0 bases and J by 6 bases, with 8 bases between the two germline ends. There are 13 residues in the CDR3. The CDR3 is CASSLATGDGYTF. The CDR3 DNA reads TGTGCCAGCAGCTTAGCGACAGGAGATGGCTACACCTTC.

The V call is TRBV20-1, the J call TRBJ2-1; D is undetermined. Trimming took 2 bases from V and 8 from J, leaving 7 bases between them. The CDR3 is 11 amino acids. CDR1 DFQATT and CDR2 SNEGSKA come from the germline V gene (reference sequence). This chain's CDR3 is CSARQAYEQFF. The CDR3 DNA sequence: TGCAGTGCTAGACAGGCATATGAGCAGTTCTTC.

The chain uses TRBV12-3 or TRBV12-4 and TRBJ1-2, with D hard to call. Trimming took 5 bases from V and 5 from J, leaving 9 bases between them. The CDR3 length is 12 residues. CDR3: CASSPQDYGYTF. The DNA for the CDR3 is TGTGCCAGCAGTCCCCAGGATTATGGCTACACCTTC.

This clone occurred once. V is TRBV13 and J is TRBJ2-3; 9 bases agree with TRBD1. This CDR3 region has 17 residues. J was trimmed by 4 bases and V by 2 bases; bases with no gene match: 10. Per germline, CDR1 PRHDT and CDR2 FYEKMQ (reference sequence). The CDR3 protein is CASSLKPGTGISDTQYF. The CDR3 nucleotides are TGTGCCAGCAGCTTAAAACCCGGGACAGGGATTTCAGATACGCAGTATTTT.

The V call is TRBV6-4, the J call TRBJ1-1; possible D gene TRBD1, 5 bases. V lost 7 bases to trimming and J lost 1 base, with 16 bases between them. This CDR3 spans 15 amino acids. CDR1 and CDR2 (germline): MRHNA, SNTAGT. CDR3: CASTLPQGGNTEAFF. CDR3 bases: TGTGCCAGCACCCTCCCCCAGGGAGGGAACACTGAAGCTTTCTTT.

This rearrangement joins TRBV20-1 to TRBJ1-5; weak D call: TRBD1 (5 bases). V lost 3 bases and J lost 6, with 12 bases in between. The CDR3 is made up of 13 amino acids. CDR1 is DFQATT and CDR2 is SNEGSKA in the germline V gene (reference sequence). As DNA, the CDR3 is TGCAGTGCTAGTCGGGGGGATTTTCAGCCCCAGCATTTT. It encodes CSASRGDFQPQHF.

This clone was recorded only once. The chain employs TRBV28 and TRBJ2-2; weak D call: TRBD1 (6 bases). This CDR3 comprises 14 residues. Trimming removed 8 bases at V and 8 bases at J, with 18 bases between. The germline gives CDR1 MDHEN, CDR2 SYDVKM. The CDR3 here is CASRGDNSVGELFF. The CDR3 region has the DNA TGTGCCAGCCGAGGGGACAACTCGGTGGGGGAGCTGTTTTTT.

The table lists this clone with a count of one. The chain uses TRBV3-1 (or the pseudogene TRBV3-2) and TRBJ1-3; D gene ambiguous. This CDR3 is built from 17 residues. CDR1 and CDR2 from the germline V gene are LGHDT and YNNKEL (reference sequence). V shed 0 bases and J shed 4 bases, with 16 bases lying between them. As DNA, the CDR3 is TGTGCCAGCAGCCAAGATTGGGTGACTCTTAAAGGAAACACCATATATTTT. This sequence encodes CASSQDWVTLKGNTIYF.

This rearrangement joins TRBV12-5 to TRBJ1-6; perhaps TRBD1 as D (6 bases). The CDR3 is 17 residues long. V was pared by 0 bases and J by 3 bases, with 12 bases between. Germline V CDR1 and CDR2: LGHNT, FRNRAP. The CDR3 DNA is TGTGCTAGTGGTTTGGTACTAGGCAGGGGCTATAATTCACCCCTCCACTTT. Encoded protein: CASGLVLGRGYNSPLHF.

V and J are TRBV5-1 and TRBJ2-2; unclear D gene. CDR1 is SGHRS, CDR2 YFSETQ, per germline. The CDR3 loop spans 16 amino acids. Trimming took off 0 bases at V and 3 bases at J, with 12 bases between the two ends. This CDR3 is CASSLVPASDTGELFF. The CDR3 DNA sequence: TGCGCCAGCAGCTTGGTCCCAGCGTCCGACACCGGGGAGCTGTTTTTT.

This clone showed up just once. The V and J genes are TRBV5-4 and TRBJ1-5; the D gene is possibly TRBD1 (6 bases). Trimming removed 4 bases from V and 3 bases from J, with 11 bases in between. From germline, CDR1 is SGHNT and CDR2 YYREEE (reference sequence). This CDR3 has 14 residues. CDR3 residues: CASSTGQPNQPQHF. In DNA form, the CDR3 reads TGTGCCAGCAGCACAGGGCAACCCAATCAGCCCCAGCATTTT.

The rearrangement joins TRBV2 to TRBJ1-3, with no clear D. V dropped 1 base and J dropped 2 bases, with 3 bases sitting between them. The CDR3 loop spans 13 amino acids. Germline loops: CDR1 SNHLY, CDR2 FYNNEI. In nucleotides, the CDR3 is TGTGCCAGCAGTGAAGTCACTGGAAACACCATATATTTT. Protein product: CASSEVTGNTIYF.

J is TRBJ2-7 and V is TRBV27; TRBD1 aligns across 9 bases. Germline CDR1 reads MNHEY; CDR2 reads SMNVEV (reference sequence). The CDR3 has 14 residues. Trimming removed 5 bases from V and 4 bases from J; junction bases left unmatched: 6. In DNA form, the CDR3 reads TGTGCCAGCAGTCCCCGACAGGGGGAGTACGAGCAGTACTTC. Translating it yields CASSPRQGEYEQYF.

The chain couples TRBV6-4 to TRBJ1-1; possible D gene TRBD1, 6 bases. This CDR3 has 14 amino acids. With 6 bases removed from V and 4 bases from J, the gap between germline ends came to 15 bases. The germline V gene encodes CDR1 MRHNA and CDR2 SNTAGT. Here the CDR3 reads CASSRGGEGTEAFF. CDR3 nucleotides: TGTGCCAGCAGCAGAGGGGGGGAGGGCACTGAAGCTTTCTTT.

The chain carries TRBV27 and TRBJ2-3; D possibly corresponds to TRBD1 (6 bases). Germline V gene sequence: CDR1 MNHEY, CDR2 SMNVEV (reference sequence). V was pared by 1 base and J by 4 bases, with 18 bases between. The length of the CDR3 is 17 residues. The CDR3: CASSLLGAAGRADTQYF. The DNA of the CDR3 is TGTGCCAGCAGTTTATTGGGGGCCGCGGGCAGGGCAGATACGCAGTATTTT.

DNA of the CDR3: TGCGCCAGCAGCCCGGATGGGCCGAGCGGCTACACCTTC. This gives the protein CASSPDGPSGYTF. The chain couples TRBV5-1 to TRBJ1-2; D remains unclear. There are 13 residues in the CDR3. The germline V gene encodes CDR1 SGHRS and CDR2 YFSETQ. V shed 4 bases and J shed 8 bases, with 15 bases lying between them.

This clone was counted a single time. This chain joins TRBV27 and TRBJ1-1; maybe TRBD1 (6 bases). Germline lookup yields CDR1 MNHEY and CDR2 SMNVEV (reference sequence). The CDR3 contains 15 residues. Trimming pared 0 bases from V and 4 bases from J, leaving 12 bases between. Here the CDR3 DNA reads TGTGCCAGCAGTTTATCGATGGTAGGGGGCACTGAAGCTTTCTTT. Its protein product is CASSLSMVGGTEAFF.

This sequence joins TRBV7-2 and TRBJ2-5, with D possibly TRBD1 on 6 matching bases. The length of the CDR3 is 15 residues. Germline V gives CDR1 SGHTA, CDR2 FQGNSA. Trimming took off 4 bases at V and 1 base at J, with 13 bases between the two ends. Written as DNA, the CDR3 is TGTGCCAGCAGCTATCGATGGGGGCCCCAAGAGACCCAGTACTTC. Its protein is CASSYRWGPQETQYF.

This chain joins TRBV3-1 (or the pseudogene TRBV3-2) and TRBJ2-2, with D uncertain. The CDR3 loop spans 17 amino acids. Between the trimmed V and J ends, which lost 1 base and 0 bases, there was a span of 12 bases. Germline CDR1 LGHDT, CDR2 YNNKEL (reference sequence). In DNA, the CDR3 is TGTGCCAGCAGCCAAGCAACTTTTCTAGCGAACACCGGGGAGCTGTTTTTT. This codes for CASSQATFLANTGELFF.

The V call is TRBV2, the J call TRBJ2-1; 12 nucleotides agree with TRBD2. The CDR3 totals 15 residues. CDR1 is SNHLY and CDR2 is FYNNEI in the germline V gene. The V gene end was trimmed by 5 bases and the J gene end by 3 bases; junction bases not matched to a gene: 2. CDR3 DNA: TGTGCCAGCAGTCGACTAGCGGGGGACTACAATGAGCAGTTCTTC. Protein product: CASSRLAGDYNEQFF.

The V call is TRBV30, the J call TRBJ1-6; D is uncertain. This CDR3 contains 16 residues. V lost 3 bases and J lost 5, with 17 bases in between. Per germline, CDR1 GTSNPN and CDR2 SVGIG (reference sequence). This CDR3 is CAWRFAGSADNSPLHF. The CDR3 DNA reads TGTGCCTGGAGATTTGCCGGGTCCGCCGATAATTCACCCCTCCACTTT.

The rearrangement uses TRBV19 and TRBJ1-1; D may be TRBD1 (6 bases). V was pared by 4 bases and J by 7 bases, with 13 bases between. Per germline, CDR1 LNHDA and CDR2 SQIVND (reference sequence). The CDR3 runs 13 residues. The CDR3 DNA reads as TGTGCCAGTAGTACCTTCGGACAGAATGAAGCTTTCTTT. Encoded protein: CASSTFGQNEAFF.

This chain connects TRBV15 to TRBJ1-2, with 10 bases aligning to TRBD1. There are 14 residues in the CDR3. The V gene end was trimmed by 0 bases and the J gene end by 6 bases; junction bases not matched to a gene: 1. The V gene's germline CDR1 is LNHNV and CDR2 YYDKDF (reference sequence). This CDR3 is CATSRDGTGDGYTF. Written as DNA, the CDR3 is TGTGCCACCAGCAGAGATGGGACAGGGGATGGCTACACCTTC.

The chain has TRBV12-3 or TRBV12-4 and TRBJ2-3; D is undetermined. The V gene lost 3 bases and the J gene lost 6 bases, with 10 bases spanning the gap. The CDR3 contains 13 residues. DNA of the CDR3: TGTGCCAGCAGTTTTATTTCTAGGGATACGCAGTATTTT. Translated: CASSFISRDTQYF.

The genes are TRBV19 and TRBJ2-1, with D possibly matching TRBD2 (6 bases). V lost 7 bases and J 1 base, leaving 11 bases between the germline ends. CDR1 and CDR2 from the germline V gene are LNHDA and SQIVND (reference sequence). CDR3 length: 14 residues. For the CDR3, the DNA is TGTGCCAGTACCCTCGGGACTTCCTACAATGAGCAGTTCTTC. Its protein product is CASTLGTSYNEQFF.

This sequence joins TRBV7-9 and TRBJ2-5, with D perhaps matching TRBD1 (6 bases). Germline values: CDR1 SEHNR, CDR2 FQNEAQ (reference sequence). Trimming left V 7 bases short and J 5 bases short, with 20 bases between. The CDR3 consists of 15 residues. In nucleotides, the CDR3 is TGTGCCAGCACCCCCATACAGGGATCCGGGGAGACCCAGTACTTC. The encoded protein is CASTPIQGSGETQYF.

The rearrangement uses TRBV5-1 and TRBJ2-1, with 10 bases that match TRBD1. The junction had 17 bases not matched to a gene; V was cut back by 3 bases and J by 8 bases. Per the germline V gene, CDR1 is SGHRS and CDR2 is YFSETQ. The CDR3 extends over 18 amino acids. As DNA, the CDR3 is TGCGCCAGCAGCTGGAGGGGGACAGGGGACCCGGGAGGCGATGAGCAGTTCTTC. Residues: CASSWRGTGDPGGDEQFF.